The next 21 T cell receptor beta chains were all read from a single sample in a study of cytomegalovirus exposure and HLA in healthy donors. PCR was performed using 60 Vbeta and 13 Jbeta primers. Measured with immunoSEQ multiplex PCR; TCRdb has only the in-frame clones, and not every one. This table has about 270,000 clones, approximately 70% appearing once. Sequencing was carried out using PBMCs. The receptors originated from a female donor in good health and CMV-seronegative.

V and J are TRBV6-4 and TRBJ1-2, with D maybe TRBD1 (6 bases). V lost 6 bases to trimming and J lost 6 bases, with 14 bases between them. Per the germline V gene, CDR1 is MRHNA and CDR2 is SNTAGT. CDR3 size: 13 residues. CDR3: CASRGGAMDGYTF. The CDR3 DNA reads as TGTGCCAGCAGAGGGGGGGCTATGGATGGCTACACCTTC.

V usage is TRBV27 and J usage is TRBJ2-2; TRBD1 might be the D (6 bases). V was trimmed by 6 bases and J by 6 bases, leaving 14 bases between them. The V gene's germline CDR1 is MNHEY and CDR2 SMNVEV (reference sequence). This CDR3 has 14 residues. Here the CDR3 DNA reads TGTGCCAGCAGAATTAGACAGGTGGCCGGGGAGCTGTTTTTT. This codes for CASRIRQVAGELFF.

The J gene is TRBJ2-7, the V gene TRBV28; TRBD1 aligns across 10 bases. V was pared by 3 bases and J by 3 bases, with 5 bases of the junction left unmatched. This CDR3 has 15 amino acids. Germline V gene sequence: CDR1 MDHEN, CDR2 SYDVKM. The DNA of the CDR3 is TGTGCCAGCAGTTTGGGGACAGGGGCTGGCTACGAGCAGTACTTC. The encoded protein is CASSLGTGAGYEQYF.

This chain joins TRBV2 and TRBJ2-3; 9 bases agree with TRBD2. Losses at the gene ends were 5 bases for V and 3 bases for J; bases not matched to a gene: 6. CDR1 and CDR2 from the germline V gene are SNHLY and FYNNEI. CDR3 size: 15 residues. CDR3 bases: TGTGCCAGCAGTATTTCAGCGGGAGGTACAGATACGCAGTATTTT. It encodes CASSISAGGTDTQYF.

The rearrangement uses TRBV7-9 and TRBJ2-3, with TRBD2 matching over 13 bases. The V segment lost 2 bases and the J segment 4 bases; nucleotides outside the gene matches: 6. The CDR3 has 17 residues. CDR1 and CDR2 (germline): SEHNR, FQNEAQ (reference sequence). CDR3 coding DNA: TGTGCCAGCAGCTTACCCACTAGCGGGAGGGCCCCAGATACGCAGTATTTT. Amino acids: CASSLPTSGRAPDTQYF.

In the case of this clone: One junction end disagrees with the germline gene, perhaps due to a read error. The chain joins TRBV7-9 to TRBJ2-7, with 8 positions matching TRBD2. Germline V gene sequence: CDR1 SEHNR, CDR2 FQNEAQ (reference sequence). CDR3 length: 15 amino acids. CDR3 sequence reads: CSSSFISGSLLEQYF. For the CDR3, the DNA is TGTTCCAGCAGCTTTATAAGCGGGAGTTTACTCGAGCAGTACTTC.

In its sample, this clone was seen a few times. The CDR3 here is CASSPLLDRSYSGANVLTF. The CDR3 nucleotides read TGCGCCAGCAGCCCCTTGCTTGACAGGTCTTACTCTGGGGCCAACGTCCTGACTTTC. V and J are TRBV5-1 and TRBJ2-6; tentatively, D is TRBD1 (6 bases). V lost 4 bases and J 0 bases, leaving 20 bases between the germline ends. The CDR3 is made up of 19 amino acids. Germline lookup yields CDR1 SGHRS and CDR2 YFSETQ.

The chain combines TRBV2 with TRBJ2-5; 11 bases are a match to TRBD2. The assigned J gene may be wrong: the sequence end matches TRBJ2-7 better. The CDR3 is made up of 13 amino acids. The germline V gene has CDR1 SNHLY and CDR2 FYNNEI. The CDR3 here is CASSELAGGEQYF. The DNA of the CDR3 is TGTGCCAGCAGTGAACTAGCGGGAGGCGAGCAGTACTTC.

Worth noting for this clone: The junction departs from the called germline gene at one end, perhaps through a read error. This CDR3 is also generated by other DNA sequences in the sample. The chain joins TRBV25-1 to TRBJ1-3; 10 bases are a match to TRBD1. The CDR3 has 17 residues. The germline V gene has CDR1 MGHDK and CDR2 SYGVNS. The DNA for the CDR3 is TGTGCCAGCAGTGTACCGGGACAGGGGCTCTCTGGCAACACCATATATTTT. Amino acids: CASSVPGQGLSGNTIYF.

The chain recombines TRBV29-1 with TRBJ1-1; D unresolved. The CDR3 loop spans 13 amino acids. In germline, CDR1 is SQVTM, CDR2 ANQGSEA. The ends were cut back, 5 bases at V and 0 bases at J, with 10 bases in the middle. The CDR3 sequence is CSVTDNMNTEAFF. The CDR3 region has the DNA TGCAGCGTTACAGACAACATGAACACTGAAGCTTTCTTT. The full variable domain, its missing parts supplied by reference TRBV29-1 and TRBJ1-1, is SAVISQKPSRDICQRGTSLTIQCQVDSQVTMMFWYRQQPGQSLTLIATANQGSEATYESGFVIDKFPISRPNLTFSTLTVSNMSPEDSSIYLCSVTDNMNTEAFFGQGTRLTVV.

The chain recombines TRBV4-1 with TRBJ2-3, with D possibly TRBD2 on 5 matching bases. Germline CDR1 reads MGHRA; CDR2 reads YSYEKL. This CDR3 has 17 residues. V shed 6 bases and J shed 1 base, with 20 bases lying between them. The CDR3 loop reads CASSQLLAVRGTDTQYF. The CDR3 DNA reads as TGCGCCAGCAGTCAACTCCTAGCAGTCAGAGGCACAGATACGCAGTATTTT.

The chain is built from TRBV7-9 and TRBJ2-7, with 12 positions matching TRBD1. Germline CDR1 SEHNR, CDR2 FQNEAQ (reference sequence). V lost 5 bases and J lost 5; bases outside the gene matches: 4. This CDR3 spans 14 amino acids. The CDR3 DNA sequence: TGTGCCAGCAGCCTAGGGACAGGGGGCCACGAGCAGTACTTC. Protein product: CASSLGTGGHEQYF.

This clone appeared a few times. This chain joins TRBV5-5 and TRBJ2-1; TRBD2 aligns across 10 bases. Germline assignment: CDR1 SGHKS and CDR2 YYEKEE (reference sequence). This CDR3 is 14 amino acids long. The V gene end was trimmed by 4 bases and the J gene end by 7 bases; junction bases not matched to a gene: 5. CDR3 region: CASSPGLALNEQFF. The CDR3 DNA is TGTGCCAGCAGCCCGGGACTAGCGTTGAATGAGCAGTTCTTC.

About this clone: The junction does not match germline at one end; this may be a read error. The chain carries TRBV7-9 and TRBJ2-1; 8 nucleotides agree with TRBD2. The germline V gene encodes CDR1 SEHNR and CDR2 FQNEAQ (reference sequence). The CDR3 runs to 13 residues. The CDR3 spells CSSGSEFYNEQFF. CDR3 DNA sequence: TGTTCCAGCGGGAGCGAATTTTACAATGAGCAGTTCTTC.

The V and J genes are TRBV5-4 and TRBJ1-2, with D unresolved. Trimming removed 6 bases at V and 7 bases at J, with 7 bases between. Germline V CDR1 and CDR2: SGHNT, YYREEE (reference sequence). This CDR3 comprises 10 residues. The CDR3 DNA follows: TGTGCCAGCACCCCTCTTGGCTACACCTTC. Its protein product is CASTPLGYTF. Together with reference TRBV5-4 and TRBJ1-2, the CDR3 gives the full variable domain: ETGVTQSPTHLIKTRGQQVTLRCSSQSGHNTVSWYQQALGQGPQFIFQYYREEENGRGNFPPRFSGLQFPNYSSELNVNALELDDSALYLCASTPLGYTFGSGTRLTVV.

This sequence joins TRBV5-6 and TRBJ2-7; 7 nucleotides match TRBD2. V trimming: 0 bases; J trimming: 3 bases; junction bases outside the gene matches: 3. Germline CDR1 and CDR2: SGHDT and YYEEEE. The CDR3 spans 14 residues. CDR3 sequence: CASSLGDYLYEQYF. The CDR3 nucleotides read TGTGCCAGCAGCTTGGGGGACTATCTCTACGAGCAGTACTTC.

There are a few counts of this clone. This chain connects TRBV28 to TRBJ2-3, with 8 bases identical to TRBD2. With 2 bases clipped from V and 6 bases from J, the junction kept 4 bases outside the gene matches. Germline CDR1 and CDR2: MDHEN and SYDVKM. CDR3 length: 14 amino acids. The CDR3 loop reads CASSLAGGFDTQYF. The CDR3 bases are TGTGCCAGCAGTTTAGCGGGAGGTTTCGATACGCAGTATTTT.

This clone was picked up a small number of times. The chain uses TRBV6-5 and TRBJ2-5; perhaps TRBD2 as D (5 bases). This CDR3 is 14 amino acids long. V was shortened by 2 bases and J by 2 bases, with 9 bases between the two germline ends. Germline values: CDR1 MNHEY, CDR2 SVGAGI. The CDR3 DNA reads TGTGCCAGCAGTTACGGACCGGGACAAGAGACCCAGTACTTC. It specifies CASSYGPGQETQYF.

Regarding this clone: One end of the junction is discordant with germline, which a read error may explain. The gene calls are TRBV6-1 and TRBJ2-5, with 9 bases identical to TRBD2. CDR1 and CDR2 from the germline V gene are MNHNS and SASEGT. The CDR3 has 15 amino acids. CDR3 bases: TGTGCCAGCAGGGAAGCGGGAGGAATTCAAGAGACCCAGTACTTC. Protein sequence: CASREAGGIQETQYF.

The V call is TRBV7-9, the J call TRBJ2-7; 10 bases are a match to TRBD1. V dropped 2 bases and J dropped 3; count of bases not matched to a gene: 7. Per germline, CDR1 SEHNR and CDR2 FQNEAQ (reference sequence). CDR3 length: 16 residues. The CDR3 loop reads CASSLWQWTGGYEQYF. In DNA form, the CDR3 reads TGTGCCAGCAGCTTATGGCAGTGGACAGGGGGCTACGAGCAGTACTTC. The full variable domain, rest sourced from reference TRBV7-9 and TRBJ2-7, is DTGVSQNPRHKITKRGQNVTFRCDPISEHNRLYWYRQTLGQGPEFLTYFQNEAQLEKSRLLSDRFSAERPKGSFSTLEIQRTEQGDSAMYLCASSLWQWTGGYEQYFGPGTRLTVT.

J is TRBJ1-4 and V is TRBV6-1; 8 bases match TRBD1. The V gene end was trimmed by 6 bases and the J gene end by 2 bases; junction bases not matched to a gene: 2. The CDR3 loop spans 14 amino acids. CDR1 is MNHNS, CDR2 SASEGT, per germline. The DNA for the CDR3 is TGTGCCAGCAGAAGACAGGGGACTAATGAAAAACTGTTTTTT. Its protein is CASRRQGTNEKLFF.